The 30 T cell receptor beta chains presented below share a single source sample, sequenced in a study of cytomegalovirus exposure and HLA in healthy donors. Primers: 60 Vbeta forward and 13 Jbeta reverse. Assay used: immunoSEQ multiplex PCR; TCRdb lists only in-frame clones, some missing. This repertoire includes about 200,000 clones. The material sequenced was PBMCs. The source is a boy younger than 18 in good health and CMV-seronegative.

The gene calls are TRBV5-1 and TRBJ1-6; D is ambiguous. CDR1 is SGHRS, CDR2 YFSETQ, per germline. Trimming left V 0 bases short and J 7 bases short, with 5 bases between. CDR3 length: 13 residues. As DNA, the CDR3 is TGCGCCAGCAGCTTGGACACAAATTCACCCCTCCACTTT. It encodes CASSLDTNSPLHF. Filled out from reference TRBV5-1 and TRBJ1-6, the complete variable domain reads KAGVTQTPRYLIKTRGQQVTLSCSPISGHRSVSWYQQTPGQGLQFLFEYFSETQRNKGNFPGRFSGRQFSNSRSEMNVSTLELGDSALYLCASSLDTNSPLHFGNGTRLTVT.

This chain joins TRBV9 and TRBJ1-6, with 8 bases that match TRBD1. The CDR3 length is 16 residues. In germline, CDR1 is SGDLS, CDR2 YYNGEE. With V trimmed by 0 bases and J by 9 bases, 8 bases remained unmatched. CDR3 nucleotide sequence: TGTGCCAGCAGCGTAGAGGACAGGGCTTGGCTTTCACCCCTCCACTTT. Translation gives CASSVEDRAWLSPLHF.

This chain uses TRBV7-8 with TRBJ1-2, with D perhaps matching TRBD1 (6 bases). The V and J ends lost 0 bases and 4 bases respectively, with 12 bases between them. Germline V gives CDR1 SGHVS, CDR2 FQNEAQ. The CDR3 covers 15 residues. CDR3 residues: CASSLARSRGYGYTF. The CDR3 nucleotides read TGTGCCAGCAGCTTAGCGCGATCCAGGGGCTATGGCTACACCTTC.

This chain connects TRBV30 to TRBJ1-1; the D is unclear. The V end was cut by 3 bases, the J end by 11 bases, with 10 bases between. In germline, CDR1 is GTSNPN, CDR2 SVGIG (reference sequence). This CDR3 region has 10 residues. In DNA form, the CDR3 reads TGTGCCTGGAGAGGAGTAGCGGCTTTCTTT. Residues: CAWRGVAAFF.

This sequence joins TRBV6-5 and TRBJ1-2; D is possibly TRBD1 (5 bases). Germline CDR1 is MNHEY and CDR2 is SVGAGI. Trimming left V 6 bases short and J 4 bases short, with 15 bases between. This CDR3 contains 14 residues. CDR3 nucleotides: TGTGCCAGCAGCGAAAGGGGAAGCCTCTATGGCTACACCTTC. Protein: CASSERGSLYGYTF.

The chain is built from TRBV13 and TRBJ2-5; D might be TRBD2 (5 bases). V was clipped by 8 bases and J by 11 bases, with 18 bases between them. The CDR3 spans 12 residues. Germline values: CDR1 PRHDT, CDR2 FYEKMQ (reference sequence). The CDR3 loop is CASRSQTGEQYF. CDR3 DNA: TGTGCCAGCCGGTCGCAAACCGGGGAGCAGTACTTC.

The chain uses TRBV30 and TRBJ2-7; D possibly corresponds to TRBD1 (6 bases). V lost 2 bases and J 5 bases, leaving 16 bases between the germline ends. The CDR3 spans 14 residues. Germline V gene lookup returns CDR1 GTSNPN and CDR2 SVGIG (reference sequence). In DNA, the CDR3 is TGTGCCTGGAGTCAAGGAACAGGGAGAAACGAGCAGTACTTC. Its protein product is CAWSQGTGRNEQYF.

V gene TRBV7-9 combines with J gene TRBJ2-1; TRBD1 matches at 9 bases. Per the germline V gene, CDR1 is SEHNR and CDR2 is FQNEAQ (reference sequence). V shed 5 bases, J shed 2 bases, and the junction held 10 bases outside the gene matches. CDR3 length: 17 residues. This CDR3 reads CASSPLMTGGAYNEQFF. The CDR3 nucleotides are TGTGCCAGCAGCCCCCTCATGACAGGGGGGGCCTACAATGAGCAGTTCTTC.

CDR3 sequence: CASSLPTGIQETQYF. The CDR3 coding sequence is TGTGCCAGCAGTCTCCCGACAGGAATCCAAGAGACCCAGTACTTC. This sequence joins TRBV28 and TRBJ2-5; D possibly corresponds to TRBD1 (6 bases). Between the trimmed V and J ends, which lost 5 bases and 1 base, there was a span of 14 bases. The CDR3 runs to 15 residues. Germline values: CDR1 MDHEN, CDR2 SYDVKM.

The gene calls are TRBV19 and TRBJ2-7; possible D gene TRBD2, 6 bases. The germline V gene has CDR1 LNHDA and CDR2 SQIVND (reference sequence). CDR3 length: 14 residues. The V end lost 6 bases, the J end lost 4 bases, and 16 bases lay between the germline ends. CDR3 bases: TGTGCCAGTAGCTGGGGCGGGGAAGGATACGAGCAGTACTTC. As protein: CASSWGGEGYEQYF.

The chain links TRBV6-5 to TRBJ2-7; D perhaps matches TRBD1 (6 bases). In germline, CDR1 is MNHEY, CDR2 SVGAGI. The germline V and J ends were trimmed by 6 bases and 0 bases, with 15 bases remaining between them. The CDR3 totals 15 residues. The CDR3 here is CASSKYRDLSYEQYF. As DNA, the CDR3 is TGTGCCAGCAGCAAGTACAGGGACCTCTCCTACGAGCAGTACTTC.

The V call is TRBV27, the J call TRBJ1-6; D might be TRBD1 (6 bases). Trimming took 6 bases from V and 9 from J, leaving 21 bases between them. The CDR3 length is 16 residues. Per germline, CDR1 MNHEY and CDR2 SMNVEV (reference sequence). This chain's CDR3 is CASSTPGQGRSSPLHF. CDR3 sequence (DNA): TGTGCCAGCAGCACCCCTGGGCAGGGGAGAAGTTCACCCCTCCACTTT.

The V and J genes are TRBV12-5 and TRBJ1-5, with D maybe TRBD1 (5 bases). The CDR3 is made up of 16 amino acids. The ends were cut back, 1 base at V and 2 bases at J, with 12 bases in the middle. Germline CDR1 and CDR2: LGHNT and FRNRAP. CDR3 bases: TGTGCTAGTGGTTTGGACCGATCGGGGGGCAATCAGCCCCAGCATTTT. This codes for CASGLDRSGGNQPQHF.

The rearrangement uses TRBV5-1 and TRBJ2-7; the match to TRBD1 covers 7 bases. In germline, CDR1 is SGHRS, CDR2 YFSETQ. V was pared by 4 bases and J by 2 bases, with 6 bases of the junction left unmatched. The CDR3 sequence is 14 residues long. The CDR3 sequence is CASSRDRETYEQYF. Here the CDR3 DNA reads TGCGCCAGCAGCCGCGACAGGGAGACCTACGAGCAGTACTTC. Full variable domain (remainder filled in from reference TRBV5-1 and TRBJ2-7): KAGVTQTPRYLIKTRGQQVTLSCSPISGHRSVSWYQQTPGQGLQFLFEYFSETQRNKGNFPGRFSGRQFSNSRSEMNVSTLELGDSALYLCASSRDRETYEQYFGPGTRLTVT.

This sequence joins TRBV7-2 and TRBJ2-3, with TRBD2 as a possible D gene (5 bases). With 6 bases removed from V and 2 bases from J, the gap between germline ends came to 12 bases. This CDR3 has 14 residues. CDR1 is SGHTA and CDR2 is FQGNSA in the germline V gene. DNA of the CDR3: TGTGCCAGCAGGGATCGGAGGAACACAGATACGCAGTATTTT. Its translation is CASRDRRNTDTQYF.

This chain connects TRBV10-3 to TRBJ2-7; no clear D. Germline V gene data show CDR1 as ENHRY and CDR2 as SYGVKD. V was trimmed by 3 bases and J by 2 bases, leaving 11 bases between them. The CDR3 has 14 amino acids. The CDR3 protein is CAISERSTTYEQYF. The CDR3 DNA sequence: TGTGCCATCAGTGAACGCTCAACTACCTACGAGCAGTACTTC.

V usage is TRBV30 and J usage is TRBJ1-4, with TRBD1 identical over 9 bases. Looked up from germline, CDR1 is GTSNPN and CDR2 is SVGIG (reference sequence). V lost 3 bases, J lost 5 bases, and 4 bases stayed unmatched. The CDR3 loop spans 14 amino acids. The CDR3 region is CAWRLGQGNEKLFF. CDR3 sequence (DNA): TGTGCCTGGAGATTAGGACAGGGGAATGAAAAACTGTTTTTT.

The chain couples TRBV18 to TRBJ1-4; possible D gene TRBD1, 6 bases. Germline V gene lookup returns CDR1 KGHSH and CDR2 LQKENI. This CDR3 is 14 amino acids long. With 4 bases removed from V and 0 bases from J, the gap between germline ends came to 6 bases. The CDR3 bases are TGTGCCAGCTCACAGGGGGCAACTAATGAAAAACTGTTTTTT. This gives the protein CASSQGATNEKLFF.

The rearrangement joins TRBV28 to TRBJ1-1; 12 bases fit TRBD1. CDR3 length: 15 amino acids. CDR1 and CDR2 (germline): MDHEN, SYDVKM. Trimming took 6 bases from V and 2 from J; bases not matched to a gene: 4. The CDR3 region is CASRTGQGANTEAFF. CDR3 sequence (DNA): TGTGCCAGCAGGACGGGACAGGGGGCTAACACTGAAGCTTTCTTT.

The CDR3 loop is CAWNRGTGVSEAFF. Written as DNA, the CDR3 is TGTGCCTGGAATCGAGGGACAGGGGTTTCTGAAGCTTTCTTT. This rearrangement joins TRBV30 to TRBJ1-1; 10 bases are shared with TRBD1. Trimming removed 4 bases from V and 6 bases from J; junction bases left unmatched: 8. Germline values: CDR1 GTSNPN, CDR2 SVGIG (reference sequence). The CDR3 is 14 residues long.

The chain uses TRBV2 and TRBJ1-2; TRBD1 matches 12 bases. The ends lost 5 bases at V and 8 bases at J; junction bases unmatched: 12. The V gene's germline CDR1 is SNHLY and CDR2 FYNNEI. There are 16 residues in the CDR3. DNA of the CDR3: TGTGCCAGCAGTCACCGCCAGGGACAGGGGGCGATCGGCTACACCTTC. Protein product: CASSHRQGQGAIGYTF. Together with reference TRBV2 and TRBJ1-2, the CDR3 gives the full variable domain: EPEVTQTPSHQVTQMGQEVILRCVPISNHLYFYWYRQILGQKVEFLVSFYNNEISEKSEIFDDQFSVERPDGSNFTLKIRSTKLEDSAMYFCASSHRQGQGAIGYTFGSGTRLTVV.

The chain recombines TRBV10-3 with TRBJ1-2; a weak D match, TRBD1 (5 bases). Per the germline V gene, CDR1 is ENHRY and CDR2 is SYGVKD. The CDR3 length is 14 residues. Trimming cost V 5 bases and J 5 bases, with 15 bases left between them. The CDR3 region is CAISPGGLLYGYTF. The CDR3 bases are TGTGCCATCAGTCCTGGGGGACTTCTATATGGCTACACCTTC.

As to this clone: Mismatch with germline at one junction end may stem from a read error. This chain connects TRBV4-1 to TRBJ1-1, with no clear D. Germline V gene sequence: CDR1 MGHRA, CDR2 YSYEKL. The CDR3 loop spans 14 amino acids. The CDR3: CASSPPSGSADPHF. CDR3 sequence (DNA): TGCGCCAGCAGCCCCCCCAGCGGGAGCGCGGACCCCCATTTT.

The CDR3 coding sequence is TGTGCCTGGAGTGTGGGGACAGTTGGCAATCAGCCCCAGCATTTT. Encoded protein: CAWSVGTVGNQPQHF. The J gene is TRBJ1-5, the V gene TRBV30; 7 positions agree with TRBD1. V trimming: 0 bases; J trimming: 2 bases; junction bases outside the gene matches: 4. The CDR3 extends over 15 amino acids. Looked up from germline, CDR1 is GTSNPN and CDR2 is SVGIG (reference sequence).

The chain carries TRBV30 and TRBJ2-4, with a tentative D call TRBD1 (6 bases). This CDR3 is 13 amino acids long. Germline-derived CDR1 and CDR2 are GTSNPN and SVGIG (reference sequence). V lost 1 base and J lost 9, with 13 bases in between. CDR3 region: CAWSGGNRAIQYF. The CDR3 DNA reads TGTGCCTGGAGTGGAGGAAACAGGGCCATTCAGTACTTC.

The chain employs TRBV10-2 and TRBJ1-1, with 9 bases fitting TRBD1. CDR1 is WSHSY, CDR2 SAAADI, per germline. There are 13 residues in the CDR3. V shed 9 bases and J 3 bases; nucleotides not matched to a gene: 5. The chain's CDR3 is CARQGACDTEAFF. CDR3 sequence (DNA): TGCGCCAGACAGGGGGCGTGTGACACTGAAGCTTTCTTT.

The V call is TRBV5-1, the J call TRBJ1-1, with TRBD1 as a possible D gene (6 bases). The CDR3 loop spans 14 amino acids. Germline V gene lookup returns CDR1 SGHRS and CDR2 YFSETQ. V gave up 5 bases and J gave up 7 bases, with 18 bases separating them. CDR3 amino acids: CASSNTGSQGEAFF. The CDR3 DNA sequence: TGCGCCAGCAGTAATACAGGGTCACAGGGTGAAGCTTTCTTT.

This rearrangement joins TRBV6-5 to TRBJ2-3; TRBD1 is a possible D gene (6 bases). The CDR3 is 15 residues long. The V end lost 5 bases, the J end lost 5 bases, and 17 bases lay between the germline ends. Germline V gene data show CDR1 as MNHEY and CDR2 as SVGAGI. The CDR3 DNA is TGTGCCAGCAGTCCCAGGGGTCGGGGCGGAGATACGCAGTATTTT. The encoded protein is CASSPRGRGGDTQYF.

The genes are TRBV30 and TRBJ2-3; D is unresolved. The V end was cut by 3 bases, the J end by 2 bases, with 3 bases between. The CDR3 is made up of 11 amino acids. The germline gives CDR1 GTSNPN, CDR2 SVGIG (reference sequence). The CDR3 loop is CAWSLTDTQYF. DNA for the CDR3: TGTGCCTGGAGCCTCACAGATACGCAGTATTTT.

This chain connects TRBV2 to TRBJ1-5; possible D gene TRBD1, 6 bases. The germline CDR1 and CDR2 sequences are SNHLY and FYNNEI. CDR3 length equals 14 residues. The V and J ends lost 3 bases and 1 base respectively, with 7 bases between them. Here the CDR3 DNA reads TGTGCCAGCAGTGACGGACAGAGCAATCAGCCCCAGCATTTT. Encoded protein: CASSDGQSNQPQHF.